Each of the 20 T cell receptor beta chains below was sequenced from the same sample in a study of T cells in Graves' hyperthyroidism and ophthalmopathy. It was RNA transcripts that yielded the amplified TCR beta CDR3 regions. When the TCR CDR3 underwent first-round RT-PCR, the HTBI primer set was used. TCRdb used MiXCR to reprocess the multiplex PCR reads, holding one entry per CDR3 protein. The profile shows 500,000 or so distinct CDR3 sequences, about a sixth of them singletons. Source material: blood. These receptors were collected from a woman aged 18-29 years with Graves' ophthalmopathy.

With respect to this clonotype: One end of the junction varies from germline; a read error may be responsible. The chain couples TRBV4-2 to TRBJ2-2, with D tentatively TRBD1 (6 bases). This CDR3 comprises 18 residues. Germline-derived CDR1 and CDR2 are LGHNA and YNFKEQ. The CDR3, as DNA: TGTGCCAGCAGCCAAGAAGTGGGGGCTTACGGAGACACCCGGGAGCTGTTTTTT. This translates into CASSQEVGAYGDTRELFF.

This clonotype was picked up a small number of times. The chain joins TRBV4-2 to TRBJ1-1, with D unresolved. This CDR3 region has 15 residues. Germline values: CDR1 LGHNA, CDR2 YNFKEQ. V lost 2 bases to trimming and J lost 1 base, with 11 bases between them. For the CDR3, the DNA is TGTGCCAGCAGCCAACCACACGCAGGGAACACTGAAGCTTTCTTT. Translation gives CASSQPHAGNTEAFF.

This clonotype appeared many times. The chain couples TRBV5-1 to TRBJ1-1, with D tentatively TRBD1 (6 bases). The CDR3 totals 15 residues. CDR1 and CDR2 (germline): SGHRS, YFSETQ. V was cut by 6 bases and J by 1 base, with 16 bases left in between. CDR3 in amino acids: CASTHQGQQNTEAFF. As DNA, the CDR3 is TGCGCCAGCACCCACCAGGGACAACAGAACACTGAAGCTTTCTTT.

This clonotype showed up many times. The chain links TRBV19 to TRBJ1-1; perhaps TRBD1 as D (6 bases). This CDR3 contains 14 residues. Germline CDR1 is LNHDA and CDR2 is SQIVND (reference sequence). With 6 bases removed from V and 4 bases from J, the gap between germline ends came to 15 bases. CDR3 loop: CASSLPGGGTEAFF. The CDR3 DNA is TGTGCCAGTAGCCTACCCGGGGGCGGCACTGAAGCTTTCTTT.

The chain has TRBV28 and TRBJ1-6; D remains unclear. The CDR3 extends over 13 amino acids. V lost 4 bases and J lost 7, with 8 bases in between. CDR1 is MDHEN, CDR2 SYDVKM, per germline. The CDR3 reads CASSSHINSPLHF. The CDR3 DNA sequence: TGTGCCAGCAGTTCGCATATAAATTCACCCCTCCACTTT.

This clonotype was counted ten times or more. This rearrangement joins TRBV18 to TRBJ1-1; D is perhaps TRBD1 (5 bases). This CDR3 contains 15 residues. Trimming shortened V by 2 bases and J by 4 bases, and 14 bases separated the two germline ends. CDR1 KGHSH and CDR2 LQKENI come from the germline V gene. In nucleotides, the CDR3 is TGTGCCAGCTCACCAGGGACTGGCTTACTCACTGAAGCTTTCTTT. It specifies CASSPGTGLLTEAFF.

The sample holds a few counts of this clonotype. The chain joins TRBV7-8 to TRBJ2-7, with a tentative D call TRBD2 (6 bases). The V end was cut by 2 bases, the J end by 4 bases, with 9 bases between. The CDR3 is made up of 13 amino acids. Per the germline V gene, CDR1 is SGHVS and CDR2 is FQNEAQ. In DNA, the CDR3 is TGTGCCAGCAGCTTACCGACTAGTTACGAGCAGTACTTC. This codes for CASSLPTSYEQYF.

The CDR3 nucleotides are TGCAGTGGAACGACTAGCGGGAGGACCTTCGTTTACAATGAGCAGTTCTTC. It codes for CSGTTSGRTFVYNEQFF. V gene TRBV20-1 combines with J gene TRBJ2-1; 13 bases map to TRBD2. The length of the CDR3 is 17 residues. CDR1 and CDR2 (germline): DFQATT, SNEGSKA (reference sequence). After removal of 7 bases from V and 4 bases from J, the junction contained 13 bases not matched to a gene.

V is TRBV5-6 and J is TRBJ1-2; no clear D. The germline V and J ends were trimmed by 2 bases and 6 bases, with 11 bases remaining between them. There are 13 residues in the CDR3. Germline-derived CDR1 and CDR2 are SGHDT and YYEEEE. In DNA, the CDR3 is TGTGCCAGCAGCTTAGAAGGAAGGGATGGCTACACCTTC. Residues: CASSLEGRDGYTF. Full variable domain (outside the CDR3, taken from reference TRBV5-6 and TRBJ1-2): DAGVTQSPTHLIKTRGQQVTLRCSPKSGHDTVSWYQQALGQGPQFIFQYYEEEERQRGNFPDRFSGHQFPNYSSELNVNALLLGDSALYLCASSLEGRDGYTFGSGTRLTVV.

This clonotype occurred many times. This sequence joins TRBV5-1 and TRBJ1-1; TRBD1 might be the D (5 bases). Per germline, CDR1 SGHRS and CDR2 YFSETQ. Deletions cut 1 base from V and 6 bases from J, with 13 bases between. CDR3 size: 14 residues. Here the CDR3 DNA reads TGCGCCAGCAGCTTGACTAGGGGTGGTCCTGAAGCTTTCTTT. It encodes CASSLTRGGPEAFF. Full variable domain (missing parts from reference TRBV5-1 and TRBJ1-1): KAGVTQTPRYLIKTRGQQVTLSCSPISGHRSVSWYQQTPGQGLQFLFEYFSETQRNKGNFPGRFSGRQFSNSRSEMNVSTLELGDSALYLCASSLTRGGPEAFFGQGTRLTVV.

V usage is TRBV20-1 and J usage is TRBJ2-1; TRBD2 matches 10 bases. The CDR3 consists of 16 residues. J was trimmed by 8 bases and V by 5 bases; bases with no gene match: 15. The germline V gene encodes CDR1 DFQATT and CDR2 SNEGSKA (reference sequence). CDR3 region: CSAPSEAGGLRDEQFF. DNA for the CDR3: TGCAGTGCTCCATCAGAAGCGGGAGGGTTACGGGATGAGCAGTTCTTC.

The V and J genes are TRBV28 and TRBJ2-3; perhaps D is TRBD1 or TRBD2 (6 bases each). This CDR3 has 17 residues. The V and J ends lost 4 bases and 5 bases respectively, with 22 bases between them. The germline V gene has CDR1 MDHEN and CDR2 SYDVKM. CDR3 DNA: TGTGCCAGCAGTTCCTTTCGTTACCATAGGGGGGTAGATACGCAGTATTTT. It translates to CASSSFRYHRGVDTQYF.

Ten or more counts support this clonotype. The V gene is TRBV6-6, the J gene TRBJ2-7, with 9 bases aligning to TRBD1. The trim removed 2 bases at V and 4 bases at J, leaving 6 bases unmatched. This CDR3 is 15 amino acids long. CDR1 is MNHNY, CDR2 SVGAGI, per germline (reference sequence). The CDR3 region has the DNA TGTGCCAGCAGTTACACAGGGGGCGCACCTTACGAGCAGTACTTC. Its translation is CASSYTGGAPYEQYF.

This clonotype was picked up a small number of times. The chain has TRBV19 and TRBJ1-1; no definite D call. Germline V gene data show CDR1 as LNHDA and CDR2 as SQIVND (reference sequence). This CDR3 is built from 13 residues. The V end was cut by 5 bases, the J end by 1 base, with 8 bases between. CDR3 nucleotides: TGTGCCAGTAGTCGGAAATCGAACACTGAAGCTTTCTTT. Its translation: CASSRKSNTEAFF.

This clonotype has more than one count but fewer than ten. This rearrangement joins TRBV7-3 to TRBJ2-5; D is uncertain. The CDR3 consists of 13 residues. The V and J ends lost 6 bases and 4 bases respectively, with 12 bases between them. Looked up from germline, CDR1 is SGHTA and CDR2 is FQGTGA. The CDR3 region is CASSSQPTETQYF. The CDR3, as DNA: TGTGCCAGCAGTTCCCAACCCACAGAGACCCAGTACTTC. Full variable domain (remainder filled in from reference TRBV7-3 and TRBJ2-5): GAGVSQTPSNKVTEKGKYVELRCDPISGHTALYWYRQSLGQGPEFLIYFQGTGAADDSGLPNDRFFAVRPEGSVSTLKIQRTERGDSAVYLCASSSQPTETQYFGPGTRLLVL.

The sample holds many counts of this clonotype. V is TRBV5-1 and J is TRBJ2-1, with TRBD1 as a possible D gene (6 bases). The CDR3 sequence is 14 residues long. Germline CDR1 is SGHRS and CDR2 is YFSETQ. The V gene lost 4 bases and the J gene lost 9 bases, with 17 bases spanning the gap. The CDR3 DNA sequence: TGCGCCAGCAGCCAGGAAACAGGGACGGCTGAGCAGTTCTTC. Its protein product is CASSQETGTAEQFF.

The chain combines TRBV5-4 with TRBJ1-1; D remains unclear. V lost 4 bases to trimming and J lost 4 bases, with 20 bases between them. There are 16 residues in the CDR3. The germline gives CDR1 SGHNT, CDR2 YYREEE (reference sequence). The CDR3 spells CASSGGLRGSGTEAFF. The CDR3 nucleotides are TGTGCCAGCAGCGGAGGGTTACGAGGGAGTGGCACTGAAGCTTTCTTT.

There are many counts of this clonotype. The V and J genes are TRBV27 and TRBJ2-3; 9 bases align to TRBD2. This CDR3 is built from 15 residues. Looked up from germline, CDR1 is MNHEY and CDR2 is SMNVEV (reference sequence). V lost 6 bases to trimming and J lost 1 base; unmatched junction nucleotides: 5. The CDR3 loop is CASSRRTSGTDTQYF. The CDR3 coding sequence is TGTGCCAGCAGCCGCCGGACTAGCGGCACAGATACGCAGTATTTT.

This clonotype was recorded a few times. This sequence joins TRBV6-1 and TRBJ2-2; 8 bases align to TRBD2. This CDR3 is built from 14 residues. CDR1 and CDR2 (germline): MNHNS, SASEGT. The ends lost 9 bases at V and 7 bases at J; junction bases unmatched: 10. The chain's CDR3 is CASRTSGRRGELFF. CDR3 DNA: TGTGCCAGTCGTACTAGCGGACGTCGCGGGGAGCTGTTTTTT.

This clonotype was counted at least ten times. The V and J genes are TRBV28 and TRBJ2-7; maybe TRBD1 (6 bases). Trimming took 5 bases from V and 2 from J, leaving 19 bases between them. Germline V gene sequence: CDR1 MDHEN, CDR2 SYDVKM. This CDR3 spans 16 amino acids. The CDR3 reads CASSTSGQPTPYEQYF. The CDR3 region has the DNA TGTGCCAGCAGTACCTCAGGACAGCCGACCCCCTACGAGCAGTACTTC.